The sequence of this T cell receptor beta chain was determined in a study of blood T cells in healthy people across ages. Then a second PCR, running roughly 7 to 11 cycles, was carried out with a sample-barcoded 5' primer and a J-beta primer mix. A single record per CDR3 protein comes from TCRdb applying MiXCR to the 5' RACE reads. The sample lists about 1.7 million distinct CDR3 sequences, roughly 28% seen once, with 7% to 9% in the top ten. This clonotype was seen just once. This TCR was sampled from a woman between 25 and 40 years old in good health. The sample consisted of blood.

In nucleotides, the CDR3 is TGTGCCAGCAGGGGGCGACAGGGCACGGGATCCACCGAGCAGTACTTC. Protein sequence: CASRGRQGTGSTEQYF. The genes are TRBV6-6 and TRBJ2-7; 7 bases are shared with TRBD1. The CDR3 has 16 amino acids. From germline, CDR1 is MNHNY and CDR2 SVGAGI (reference sequence). V lost 6 bases and J lost 6; bases outside the gene matches: 17.